Below are 10 T cell receptor beta chains sequenced from a single sample in a study of CD8+ T cells in alopecia areata. Treatment defined: oral pan-JAK inhibitor, 5-10 mg twice daily. Reverse transcription of extracted RNA yielded cDNA, which provided the sequencing template. The data were produced by immunoSEQ multiplex PCR, yet TCRdb's version contains in-frame clones alone and is incomplete. Of a few hundred thousand clones in the sample, about three fifths were seen once. Specimen: CD4+ T cells sorted from blood, collected at week 4, from a patient treated with tofacitinib. The receptors stem from a human donor with alopecia areata.

This chain connects TRBV5-6 to TRBJ2-3; a possible D gene is TRBD1 (5 bases). Germline assignment: CDR1 SGHDT and CDR2 YYEEEE. The CDR3 is made up of 13 amino acids. V lost 1 base and J 4 bases, leaving 7 bases between the germline ends. CDR3 sequence reads: CASSLSRADTQYF. CDR3 in DNA: TGTGCCAGCAGCTTGTCCAGGGCAGATACGCAGTATTTT.

The chain couples TRBV6-1 to TRBJ2-2; D unresolved. This CDR3 is 11 amino acids long. V lost 6 bases and J 3 bases, leaving 2 bases between the germline ends. Germline lookup yields CDR1 MNHNS and CDR2 SASEGT. The CDR3 here is CASRDTGELFF. In DNA form, the CDR3 reads TGTGCCAGCAGAGACACCGGGGAGCTGTTTTTT.

The V call is TRBV6-6, the J call TRBJ2-5; possible D gene TRBD2, 5 bases. The V end lost 6 bases, the J end lost 2 bases, and 10 bases lay between the germline ends. CDR3 size: 13 residues. The germline CDR1 and CDR2 sequences are MNHNY and SVGAGI (reference sequence). CDR3 bases: TGTGCCAGCAGCCGAGGGCCTCAAGAGACCCAGTACTTC. Encoded protein: CASSRGPQETQYF.

This clone was seen only once. The chain recombines TRBV4-2 with TRBJ1-5; the match to TRBD1 covers 9 bases. Trimming removed 3 bases from V and 2 bases from J; junction bases left unmatched: 5. The CDR3 contains 16 residues. Germline lookup yields CDR1 LGHNA and CDR2 YNFKEQ. CDR3 protein: CASSQHRGLGNQPQHF. The CDR3 region has the DNA TGTGCCAGCAGCCAGCACAGGGGGCTGGGCAATCAGCCCCAGCATTTT.

CDR3 residues: CASSEGQGNYGYTF. CDR3 in DNA: TGTGCCAGCAGCGAGGGACAGGGCAACTATGGCTACACCTTC. The chain is built from TRBV2 and TRBJ1-2, with TRBD1 identical over 9 bases. This CDR3 comprises 14 residues. Germline V gene data show CDR1 as SNHLY and CDR2 as FYNNEI. The ends lost 6 bases at V and 2 bases at J; junction bases unmatched: 4.

The J gene is TRBJ2-6, the V gene TRBV7-9; TRBD1 agrees at 8 bases. The germline V gene encodes CDR1 SEHNR and CDR2 FQNEAQ (reference sequence). This CDR3 is 18 amino acids long. The V and J ends lost 1 base and 1 base, in that order; junction bases with no gene match: 6. The CDR3 coding sequence is TGTGCCAGCAGCTTAGTGATGGACAGGGAATCTGGGGCCAACGTCCTGACTTTC. Its protein product is CASSLVMDRESGANVLTF.

The chain carries TRBV4-1 and TRBJ2-7; D possibly matches TRBD1 or TRBD2 (6 bases each). The CDR3 is 15 amino acids. CDR1 is MGHRA and CDR2 is YSYEKL in the germline V gene. The V gene lost 5 bases and the J gene lost 2 bases, with 16 bases spanning the gap. CDR3 region: CASSSTGAGPYEQYF. The CDR3 DNA reads TGCGCCAGCAGCTCTACGGGGGCTGGGCCCTACGAGCAGTACTTC.

This chain connects TRBV5-6 to TRBJ2-5; 7 nucleotides match TRBD2. The CDR3 length is 14 residues. The V and J ends lost 4 bases and 5 bases, in that order; junction bases with no gene match: 8. Germline V gene data show CDR1 as SGHDT and CDR2 as YYEEEE. The CDR3 here is CASSDPGTIETQYF. DNA for the CDR3: TGTGCCAGCAGCGACCCTGGGACTATTGAGACCCAGTACTTC.

The chain uses TRBV5-1 and TRBJ1-4; a possible D gene is TRBD1 (5 bases). V lost 3 bases to trimming and J lost 4 bases, with 16 bases between them. The CDR3 extends over 16 amino acids. The germline gives CDR1 SGHRS, CDR2 YFSETQ. CDR3 sequence: CASSYGTGRLNEKLFF. In DNA form, the CDR3 reads TGCGCCAGCAGCTATGGGACGGGCCGCCTTAATGAAAAACTGTTTTTT. The full variable domain, its missing parts supplied by reference TRBV5-1 and TRBJ1-4, is KAGVTQTPRYLIKTRGQQVTLSCSPISGHRSVSWYQQTPGQGLQFLFEYFSETQRNKGNFPGRFSGRQFSNSRSEMNVSTLELGDSALYLCASSYGTGRLNEKLFFGSGTQLSVL.

V gene TRBV29-1 combines with J gene TRBJ1-5, with D possibly being TRBD1 (5 bases). V shed 4 bases and J shed 3 bases, with 13 bases lying between them. Germline-derived CDR1 and CDR2 are SQVTM and ANQGSEA. CDR3 length equals 14 residues. The CDR3: CSVVVLGDNQPQHF. The CDR3 DNA reads TGCAGCGTTGTTGTCTTGGGGGACAATCAGCCCCAGCATTTT.